Included here is one T cell receptor beta chain sequence, with context. The data were produced by immunoSEQ multiplex PCR, yet TCRdb's version contains in-frame clones alone and is incomplete. Of 330,000 or so clones listed, less than 75% are singletons. The data derive from a study of shared clonotypes between healthy human individuals. Trimming took 3 bases from V and 7 from J; bases not matched to a gene: 3. This CDR3 contains 12 residues. Germline values: CDR1 SQVTM, CDR2 ANQGSEA. The rearrangement links TRBV29-1 to TRBJ2-4, with TRBD2 matching 7 bases. This clonotype was sampled from a man aged 30 to 45 in good health. Sequencing input: memory CD4+ T cells sorted from blood. As to subset: CD45RA-negative fraction. CDR3 nucleotides: TGCAGCGTTGAGGTGGGGGGGAACATTCAGTACTTC. It translates to CSVEVGGNIQYF.